The rows below give T cell receptor beta chains drawn from one sample of a study of shared T cell receptors in the human thymus. Profiled with immunoSEQ multiplex PCR; TCRdb holds only in-frame clones, not every one. The top ten hold 0.0095% to 0.012% of the sample, which has about 660,000 clones, 88% seen once. These data also formed part of another study, on human thymus T cells.

Sequencing was carried out using thymocytes. All receptors come from a boy in the first two years of life with a congenital heart defect. The CDR3 runs from the conserved cysteine through the conserved F or W. A D gene is named only where the DNA matches it firmly. The listing skips clone size in some rows; elsewhere it reads once, few, many or a size class.

TRBJ2-3 TRBV28 - TRBD2 TGTGCCAGCAGTTCACTAGCGGGCCCCCAGTATTTT CASSSLAGPQYF
TRBJ2-7 TRBV19 - - TGTGCCAGTAGTATCCGGGGAGAAAACAGGGATCCTAGTTTGAGCTCCTACGAGCAGTACTTC CASSIRGENRDPSLSSYEQYF
TRBJ2-5 TRBV5-1 - - TGCGCCAGCAGCTTGCACCTAACTAGGAAGACCCAGTACTTC CASSLHLTRKTQYF
TRBJ2-7 TRBV18 - - TGTGCCAGCTCACCACCGTCCGGGAGACCTCGCTACGAGCAGTACTTC CASSPPSGRPRYEQYF
TRBJ2-7 TRBV27 - - TGTGCCAGCAGGTCAAACTACGAGCAGTACTTC CASRSNYEQYF
TRBJ2-2 TRBV4-3 - TRBD2 TGCGCCAGCAGCCAAGATCGGGAGGTTACCGGGGAGCTGTTTTTT CASSQDREVTGELFF
TRBJ2-7 TRBV23-1 few - TGCGCCAGCAGTCACGGTCGCTCCTACGAGCAGTACTTC CASSHGRSYEQYF
TRBJ2-2 TRBV18 - TRBD2 TGTGCCAGCAAGGAGCGGGAGGGCCCCCACACCGGGGAGCTGTTTTTT CASKEREGPHTGELFF
TRBJ2-5 TRBV4-3 - TRBD2 TGCGCCAGCAGCCAAGATCCTCCAGGACTAGCAGTGTTCAACCAAGAGACCCAGTACTTC CASSQDPPGLAVFNQETQYF
TRBJ2-2 TRBV1 - - TGCACCAGCAGCCCCCACCCCGACAGGGGCGAGAACACCGGGGAGCTGTTTTTT CTSSPHPDRGENTGELFF
TRBJ2-7 TRBV6-1 - - TGTGCCAGCAGCCGAGACGGGGGACCGGTCGAGCAGTACTTC CASSRDGGPVEQYF
TRBJ1-1 TRBV5-4 - TRBD1 TGTGCCAGCAGCGTGGACAGGGTCGACACTGAAGCTTTCTTT CASSVDRVDTEAFF
TRBJ2-3 TRBV6-6 once TRBD2 TGTGCCAGCAGTTACTCGAACGGGAGGGGAACAGATACGCAGTATTTT CASSYSNGRGTDTQYF
TRBJ2-2 TRBV6-4 - - TGTGCCAGCCCCGGGGGTATACCCTCGAACACCGGGGAGCTGTTTTTT CASPGGIPSNTGELFF
TRBJ2-7 TRBV7-2 - - TGTGCCAGCAGCCGCGGATGCGAGCAGTACTTC CASSRGCEQYF
TRBJ1-5 TRBV6-1 - - TGTGCCAGCAGTGCCAGAGGAGCCCAGCATTTT CASSARGAQHF
TRBJ2-2 TRBV4-2 - TRBD2 TGTGCCAGCAGCCAAGAGGCGGGAGTGGCCGGGGAGCTGTTTTTT CASSQEAGVAGELFF
TRBJ2-7 TRBV6-5 - TRBD2 TGTGCCAGCAGTATTAGCGGGAGGACCTACGAGCAGTACTTC CASSISGRTYEQYF
TRBJ1-3 TRBV13 once TRBD1 TGTGCCAGCAGCCCGCGGACAGGGGCCTCTGGAAACACCATATATTTT CASSPRTGASGNTIYF
TRBJ1-1 TRBV2 - TRBD1 TGTGCCACCCCGATGGACAGGGAGAACACTGAAGCTTTCTTT CATPMDRENTEAFF
TRBJ1-5 TRBV7-2 - - TGTGCCAGCAGTCAGGGAAGGGATCAGCCCCAGCATTTT CASSQGRDQPQHF
TRBJ2-1 TRBV29-1 - - TGCAGCGTTGAGTGGGGAGCGGCAATCTCCTACAATGAGCAGTTCTTC CSVEWGAAISYNEQFF
TRBJ2-7 TRBV4-3 - - TGCGCCAGCAGCCAAGTACGCAGGGTAGGGTCCTACGAGCAGTACTTC CASSQVRRVGSYEQYF
TRBJ2-1 TRBV15 - TRBD1 TGTGCCACCAGCAGCGATGACAGGGTCATGGATAATGAGCAGTTCTTC CATSSDDRVMDNEQFF
TRBJ2-2 TRBV30 - TRBD2 TGTGCCTGGAGCCTTTGGAGCGGGAGCTTTACCGGGGAGCTGTTTTTT CAWSLWSGSFTGELFF
TRBJ2-7 TRBV4-2 - TRBD1 TGTGCCAGCAGCCAAGGACAGGGGGGAGGGGAGCAGTACTTC CASSQGQGGGEQYF
TRBJ2-5 TRBV28 - - TGTGCCAGCAGCCGGAGACGGGTACAAGAGACCCAGTACTTC CASSRRRVQETQYF
TRBJ1-1 TRBV4-2 - - TGTGCCAGCAGCCCCACACCCCCTACAGGGCGAGAGACTGAAGCTTTCTTT CASSPTPPTGRETEAFF
TRBJ2-1 TRBV18 - TRBD1 TGTGCCAGCTCACCAGGGGACAGCAATGAGCAGTTCTTC CASSPGDSNEQFF
TRBJ2-5 TRBV5-1 once - TGCGCCAGCAGCTTGGCCATTTGGCCACACCAAGAGACCCAGTACTTC CASSLAIWPHQETQYF
TRBJ2-1 TRBV29-1 - - TGCAGCGTTGCTTCCTACACCGGACAGACGACTTACAATGAGCAGTTCTTC CSVASYTGQTTYNEQFF
TRBJ1-2 TRBV5-6 - TRBD1 TGTGCCAGCAGCATAGGACAGGGAGGCTATGGCTACACCTTC CASSIGQGGYGYTF
TRBJ2-1 TRBV7-2 - TRBD2 TGTGCCAGCAGCTTAGCGCGGGGGGGCCCGAGCTCCTACAATGAGCAGTTCTTC CASSLARGGPSSYNEQFF
TRBJ1-4 TRBV27 - TRBD1 TGTGCCAGCAGTTACGGACAGGGGGCTGAAAAACTGTTTTTT CASSYGQGAEKLFF
TRBJ2-2 TRBV6-1 - TRBD1 TGTGCCAGCAGTGAAGAGACAGGGTGGACCGGGGAGCTGTTTTTT CASSEETGWTGELFF
TRBJ2-5 TRBV27 - - TGTGCCAGCAGCCCCCCGGAGACCCAGTACTTC CASSPPETQYF
TRBJ2-3 TRBV19 - - TGTGCCAGTAGTTCCACCAGGACAGATACGCAGTATTTT CASSSTRTDTQYF
TRBJ2-7 TRBV7-2 - TRBD2 TGTGCCAGCAGCTTAGTGCCTAGCGGGAGGGCTGGGGAGCAGTACTTC CASSLVPSGRAGEQYF
TRBJ2-4 TRBV7-2 - - TGTGCCAGCAGCCCCTGGAGTCGGATTAAAGCCAAAAACATTCAGTACTTC CASSPWSRIKAKNIQYF
TRBJ2-3 TRBV11-2 - - TGTGCCAGCAGCTTAGATCCCACCCTTCCTACCACAGATACGCAGTATTTT CASSLDPTLPTTDTQYF
TRBJ2-3 TRBV11-3 - TRBD2 TGTGCCAGCAGCTTAGGTTGCGGGAGGAGTTGCACAGATACGCAGTATTTT CASSLGCGRSCTDTQYF
TRBJ2-7 TRBV7-2 - TRBD2 TGTGCCAGCAGCTTCCACGCCTCCACTAGCGGGAGAAAGTCCTACGAGCAGTACTTC CASSFHASTSGRKSYEQYF
TRBJ2-7 TRBV25-1 - TRBD1 TGTGCCAGCAGTGAAGGGCAGGGGGCCTTGTCCTACGAGCAGTACTTC CASSEGQGALSYEQYF
TRBJ2-7 TRBV7-6 few TRBD2 TGTGCCAGCAGCTTAGGACGGACTAGCGGGAGTGGGAGCTCCTACGAGCAGTACTTC CASSLGRTSGSGSSYEQYF
TRBJ2-7 TRBV5-1 - TRBD2 TGCGCCAGCAGCTTGAAACAGCGGGAGGAGGCGTACGAGCAGTACTTC CASSLKQREEAYEQYF
TRBJ2-7 TRBV20-1 - TRBD1 TGCAGTGCCGACAGGGGCCACGAGCAGTACTTC CSADRGHEQYF
TRBJ2-7 TRBV28 - - TGTGCCAGCAGTTTATCTGGGAGACCCTCCTACGAGCAGTACTTC CASSLSGRPSYEQYF
TRBJ2-1 TRBV5-1 - TRBD1 TGCGCCAGCAGCCCCCCGGGACAGGGCTACAATGAGCAGTTCTTC CASSPPGQGYNEQFF
TRBJ2-3 TRBV4-2 - - TGTGCCAGCAGCCAAGAGGGTAGCGTCCCGGATACGCAGTATTTT CASSQEGSVPDTQYF
TRBJ1-1 TRBV27 - TRBD1 TGTGCCAGCATCCCCAGCGACAGGGGGAACACTGAAGCTTTCTTT CASIPSDRGNTEAFF
TRBJ2-1 TRBV29-1 - - TGCAGCGTTGAGAACCGGACTACCCCATCCAATGAGCAGTTCTTC CSVENRTTPSNEQFF
TRBJ2-5 TRBV30 - TRBD2 TGTGCCTGGACTAGCGGGAGGGAGACCCAGTACTTC CAWTSGRETQYF